This T cell receptor beta chain was documented in a study of blood T cells in healthy people across ages. This clonotype was observed a handful of times. For the second PCR, which ran for 7 to 11 cycles, a sample-barcoded 5' primer and a J-beta primer mix were used. MiXCR, applied by TCRdb to the 5' RACE reads, yields one record per CDR3 protein. The sample has around 1,000,000 distinct CDR3 sequences, roughly 24% seen once. The sample was also linked to a second study, of T cells of mothers and their children.

This sequence originates from a girl aged 2 to 9 in good health. Source material: blood.

This chain's CDR3 is CASSFQGIRETQYF. For the CDR3, the DNA is TGTGCCAGCAGCTTTCAGGGGATTCGAGAGACCCAGTACTTC. This rearrangement joins TRBV7-8 to TRBJ2-5; the D gene is possibly TRBD1 (6 bases). Trimming pared 3 bases from V and 4 bases from J, leaving 12 bases between. CDR3 length: 14 residues. Germline values: CDR1 SGHVS, CDR2 FQNEAQ. Variable domain in full (rest from reference TRBV7-8 and TRBJ2-5): GAGVSQSPRYKVAKRGQDVALRCDPISGHVSLFWYQQALGQGPEFLTYFQNEAQLDKSGLPSDRFFAERPEGSVSTLKIQRTQQEDSAVYLCASSFQGIRETQYFGPGTRLLVL.